This T cell receptor beta chain comes out of a study of blood T cell repertoires in COVID-19. Overall study context: The United States, Italy and Spain were the sources of the acute and convalescent COVID-19 samples. PBMCs, B-cell-depleted T cells, or T cells were the source of the cDNA or gDNA that made up the material.

Under the authors' procedure: From reference gene primer amplification, estimates of nucleated cell counts were derived. TCRdb's copy holds only in-frame clones and misses some; the assay was immunoSEQ multiplex PCR. V, J and clone size are those of that table, while D and trimming were read from the DNA. The sample shows 120,000 or so clones, around 76% of them seen only once. Germline loops: CDR1 GTSNPN, CDR2 SVGIG (reference sequence). This CDR3 is 13 amino acids long. V was pared by 4 bases and J by 2 bases, with 12 bases between. The sequenced sample was peripheral blood. The chain combines TRBV30 with TRBJ2-7, with no clear D. This TCR came from a man in his 60s with acute or convalescent COVID-19. For the CDR3, the DNA is TGTGCCTGGACCGTTGGGCCCACCTACGAGCAGTACTTC. Its protein is CAWTVGPTYEQYF. Combining the CDR3 with reference TRBV30 and TRBJ2-7 gives the whole variable domain SQTIHQWPATLVQPVGSPLSLECTVEGTSNPNLYWYRQAAGRGLQLLFYSVGIGQISSEVPQNLSASRPQDRQFILSSKKLLLSDSGFYLCAWTVGPTYEQYFGPGTRLTVT.